Following are 12 T cell receptor beta chains from one sample sequenced in a study of blood T cell repertoires in COVID-19. The repertoire was sequenced with immunoSEQ multiplex PCR; TCRdb's copy has only in-frame clones and lacks some. This table holds approximately 150,000 clones, approximately 91% found once. Sequencing input: peripheral blood. The origin of the receptors is a man between 18 and 35 years old with COVID-19, enrolled during active disease.

A word on this clone: The germline gene is not matched at one end of the junction; a read error may be the cause. CDR3 nucleotide sequence: TGTGCCAGCAGATTAGCGGGCGCCTACGAGCAGTACTTC. It encodes CASRLAGAYEQYF. This sequence joins TRBV7-2 and TRBJ2-7, with 7 nucleotides matching TRBD2. Germline assignment: CDR1 SGHTA and CDR2 FQGNSA. CDR3 size: 13 residues.

The rearrangement uses TRBV19 and TRBJ1-5; TRBD1 is a possible D gene (6 bases). Germline CDR1 reads LNHDA; CDR2 reads SQIVND (reference sequence). The CDR3 covers 14 residues. Trimming cost V 7 bases and J 4 bases, with 14 bases left between them. DNA for the CDR3: TGTGCCAGTACCACCGACAGGTGGAATCAGCCCCAGCATTTT. This translates into CASTTDRWNQPQHF.

The chain combines TRBV5-4 with TRBJ2-1; D remains ambiguous. Germline CDR1 is SGHNT and CDR2 is YYREEE (reference sequence). The ends were cut back, 0 bases at V and 6 bases at J, with 10 bases in the middle. The CDR3 runs to 14 residues. The chain's CDR3 is CASSLALRINEQFF. The CDR3 DNA sequence: TGTGCCAGCAGCTTGGCGCTCAGAATCAATGAGCAGTTCTTC. The variable domain in full, completed from reference TRBV5-4 and TRBJ2-1, reads ETGVTQSPTHLIKTRGQQVTLRCSSQSGHNTVSWYQQALGQGPQFIFQYYREEENGRGNFPPRFSGLQFPNYSSELNVNALELDDSALYLCASSLALRINEQFFGPGTRLTVL.

The chain recombines TRBV6-5 with TRBJ1-2, with D tentatively TRBD1 (5 bases). Trimming stripped 2 bases from V and 7 bases from J, with 20 bases between. Germline loops: CDR1 MNHEY, CDR2 SVGAGI. The CDR3 contains 16 residues. As DNA, the CDR3 is TGTGCCAGCAGTTACACCCTCGGGGGAGTGCAGGGTGGCTACACCTTC. It specifies CASSYTLGGVQGGYTF.

The chain combines TRBV2 with TRBJ2-1, with D possibly being TRBD1 (5 bases). CDR3 length: 15 amino acids. Germline CDR1 and CDR2: SNHLY and FYNNEI. Deletions cut 6 bases from V and 4 bases from J, with 16 bases between. The CDR3 here is CASSHDSGGYNEQFF. The CDR3 DNA reads TGTGCCAGCAGCCATGACAGTGGTGGTTACAATGAGCAGTTCTTC.

This clone came up once. V and J are TRBV28 and TRBJ1-2; 7 nucleotides agree with TRBD1. J lost 11 bases, V lost 7 bases, and 13 bases had no gene match. This CDR3 is built from 13 residues. Germline V CDR1 and CDR2: MDHEN, SYDVKM. The CDR3 here is CASKNRDSHRYTF. The CDR3 nucleotides are TGTGCCAGCAAAAACCGGGACAGCCACCGTTACACCTTC.

The V gene is TRBV10-1, the J gene TRBJ2-2; D is perhaps TRBD1 (5 bases). Germline V gives CDR1 WNHNN, CDR2 SYGVQD (reference sequence). Trimming removed 4 bases at V and 8 bases at J, with 17 bases between. The CDR3 consists of 15 residues. CDR3 region: CASSVPGEAGGELFF. The CDR3 nucleotides read TGCGCCAGCAGTGTCCCTGGCGAAGCAGGGGGGGAGCTGTTTTTT.

This chain uses TRBV7-2 with TRBJ1-5, with D unclear. V lost 1 base, J lost 6 bases, and 4 bases lay in between. This CDR3 spans 12 amino acids. The germline CDR1 and CDR2 sequences are SGHTA and FQGNSA. CDR3 sequence: CASSLDTQPQHF. In nucleotides, the CDR3 is TGTGCCAGCAGCTTAGACACTCAGCCCCAGCATTTT.

The CDR3 bases are TGTGCCAGCAGCCTCGGGACTAGCGGAATGAATGAGCAGTTCTTC. Translated, it gives CASSLGTSGMNEQFF. This sequence joins TRBV14 and TRBJ2-1; 11 bases fit TRBD2. V trimming: 4 bases; J trimming: 7 bases; junction bases outside the gene matches: 6. Germline V lookup: CDR1 SGHDN, CDR2 FVKESK. The CDR3 sequence is 15 residues long.

The chain combines TRBV28 with TRBJ2-5, with 13 positions matching TRBD2. The germline V gene has CDR1 MDHEN and CDR2 SYDVKM. The CDR3 totals 16 residues. The junction had 6 bases not matched to a gene; V was cut back by 4 bases and J by 4 bases. The CDR3 DNA sequence: TGTGCCAGCAGTTCGAGACTAGCGGGAGGCCCAGAGACCCAGTACTTC. This gives the protein CASSSRLAGGPETQYF.

This chain uses TRBV6-2 or TRBV6-3 with TRBJ1-1; no definite D call. The CDR3 length is 14 residues. V dropped 1 base and J dropped 3 bases, with 9 bases sitting between them. Germline V lookup: CDR1 MNHEY, CDR2 SVGEGT. The CDR3 region is CASSYYPVHTEAFF. The CDR3 DNA is TGTGCCAGCAGTTACTATCCGGTCCACACTGAAGCTTTCTTT.

Details on this clone: Within the sample, other DNA sequences also encode this same CDR3. J is TRBJ2-7 and V is TRBV9; D is possibly TRBD2 (5 bases). This CDR3 is 14 amino acids long. The V end was cut by 0 bases, the J end by 2 bases, with 9 bases between. Germline-derived CDR1 and CDR2 are SGDLS and YYNGEE. CDR3 in amino acids: CASSVGGSAYEQYF. In nucleotides, the CDR3 is TGTGCCAGCAGCGTAGGTGGTAGCGCCTACGAGCAGTACTTC.